This T cell receptor (beta chain) is from a study of T cell repertoires in cytomegalovirus infection. There are a few counts of this clonotype. The CDR3 length is 13 residues. Looked up from germline, CDR1 is MNHEY and CDR2 is SVGAGI. V dropped 0 bases and J dropped 4 bases, with 6 bases sitting between them. TCRdb itself ran the reads through MiXCR, one entry per CDR3 protein. The data contain nearly 550,000 distinct CDR3 sequences, 16% of them seen just once; the ten biggest clones take up roughly a quarter. The chain joins TRBV6-5 to TRBJ1-2; D ambiguous. The specimen sequenced was CD8+ T cells from PBMCs. The TCR sequence derives from a human donor in good health (CMV status not recorded). Some clones in this sample may be carry-over from other donors' samples. CDR3 sequence: CASSYSISYGYTF. The CDR3 nucleotides are TGTGCCAGCAGTTACTCGATTTCCTATGGCTACACCTTC.